The clone carrying this TCR beta chain occurred many times. These data come from a study of regulatory T cells in long-lasting Graves disease. Building the TCR beta libraries relied on iRepertoire HTBI primers, and CDR3 regions underwent Arm-PCR. MiXCR, applied by TCRdb to the multiplex PCR reads, yields one record per CDR3 protein. This repertoire shows about 440,000 distinct CDR3 sequences, under 15% found once; its top ten account for approximately 15%. The J segment lost 3 bases and the V segment lost 3 bases, leaving 6 bases of the junction unmatched. The germline V gene has CDR1 SNHLY and CDR2 FYNNEI. The CDR3 is made up of 16 amino acids. The time point was: newly diagnosed GD, antithyroid drugs for less than 3 months. There was RNA extracted from PBMCs, and the TCR library was made from it. Patients with Graves' disease were diagnosed by American Thyroid Association guidelines. This same sample was also taken into another study, of T cells in Graves' hyperthyroidism and ophthalmopathy. That source notes: The study excluded patients with uncontrolled infection, other autoimmune disease, pregnancy or lactation. Classification by a 13 V-J model distinguished ophthalmopathy from stable hyperthyroidism.

The chain combines TRBV2 with TRBJ2-3; 10 bases agree with TRBD2. Material: peripheral blood mononuclear cells (PBMCs), obtained at new diagnosis, from a patient treated with antithyroid drugs. The receptor was derived from a woman aged 25 to 45 with Graves disease. Here the CDR3 reads CASSEVASGRTDTQYF. For the CDR3, the DNA is TGTGCCAGCAGTGAGGTCGCTAGCGGGAGAACAGATACGCAGTATTTT.